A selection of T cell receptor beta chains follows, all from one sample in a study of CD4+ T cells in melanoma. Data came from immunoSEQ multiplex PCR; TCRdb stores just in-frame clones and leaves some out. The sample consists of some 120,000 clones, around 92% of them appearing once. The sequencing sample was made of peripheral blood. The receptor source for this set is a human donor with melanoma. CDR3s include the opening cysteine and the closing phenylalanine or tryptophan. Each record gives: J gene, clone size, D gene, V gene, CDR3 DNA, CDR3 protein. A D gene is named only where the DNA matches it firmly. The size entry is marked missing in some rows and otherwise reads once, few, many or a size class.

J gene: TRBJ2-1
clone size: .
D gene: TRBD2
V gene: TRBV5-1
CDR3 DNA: TGCGCCAGCAGCTCTCTACTAGCGGGGGGCAGCAATGAGCAGTTCTTC
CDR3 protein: CASSSLLAGGSNEQFF

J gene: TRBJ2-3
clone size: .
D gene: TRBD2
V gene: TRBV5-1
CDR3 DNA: TGCGCCAGCAGCTTCGGGACTAGCCCAGATACGCAGTATTTT
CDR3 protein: CASSFGTSPDTQYF

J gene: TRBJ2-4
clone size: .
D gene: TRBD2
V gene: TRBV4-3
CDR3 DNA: TGCGCCAGCAGCCAAGATTCGGATAGCGGGTCTCTAGCCAAAAACATTCAGTACTTC
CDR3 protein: CASSQDSDSGSLAKNIQYF

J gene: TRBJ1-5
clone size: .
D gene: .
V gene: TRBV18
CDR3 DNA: TGTGCCAGCTCACTCCTCGCTTGGGACAGCAATCAGCCCCAGCATTTT
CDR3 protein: CASSLLAWDSNQPQHF

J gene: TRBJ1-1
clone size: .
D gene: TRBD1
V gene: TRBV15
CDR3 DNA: TGTGCCACCAGCAGAGGACAGACAGGGATTAACACTGAAGCTTTCTTT
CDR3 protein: CATSRGQTGINTEAFF

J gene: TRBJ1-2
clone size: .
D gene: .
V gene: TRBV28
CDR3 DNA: TGTGCCAGCAGTTTAGCCCCCGCCGGATACTATGGCTACACCTTC
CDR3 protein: CASSLAPAGYYGYTF

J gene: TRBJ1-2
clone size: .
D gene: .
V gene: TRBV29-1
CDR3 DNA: TGCAGCGTTGTTACCCGGGACTCTAACTATGGCTACACCTTC
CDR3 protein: CSVVTRDSNYGYTF

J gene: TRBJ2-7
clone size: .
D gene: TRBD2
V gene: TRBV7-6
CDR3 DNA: TGTGCCAGCAGCTCCGGGCGGGAGGACCGAAGACGGTCCTACGAGCAGTACTTC
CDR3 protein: CASSSGREDRRRSYEQYF

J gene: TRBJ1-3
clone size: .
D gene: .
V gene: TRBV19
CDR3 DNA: TGTGCCAGTAGAGCGACAATCACCATATATTTT
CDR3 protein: CASRATITIYF

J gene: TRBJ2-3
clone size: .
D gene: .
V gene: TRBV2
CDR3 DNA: TGTGCCAGCAGGCCCCAGAGTATCAGCACAGATACGCAGTATTTT
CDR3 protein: CASRPQSISTDTQYF

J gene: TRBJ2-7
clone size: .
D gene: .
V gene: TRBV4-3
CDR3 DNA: TGCGCCAGCAGCCGGCACGTCCGGGACTCGGGTGACGAGCAGTACTTC
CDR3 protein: CASSRHVRDSGDEQYF

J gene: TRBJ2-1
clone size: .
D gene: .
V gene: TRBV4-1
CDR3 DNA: TGCGCCAGCAGCCAAGAGGGTCGATCCTACAATGAGCAGTTCTTC
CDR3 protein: CASSQEGRSYNEQFF

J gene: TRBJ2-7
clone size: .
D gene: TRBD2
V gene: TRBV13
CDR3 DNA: TGTGCCAGCAGCTTAGGCGGAGGGACTAGCCCCCTCCAGTACTTC
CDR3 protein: CASSLGGGTSPLQYF

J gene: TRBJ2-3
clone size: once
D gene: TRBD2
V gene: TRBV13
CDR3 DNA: TGTGCCAGCAGCTTAGGGCGGGGAGGGGATACGCAGTATTTT
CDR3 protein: CASSLGRGGDTQYF

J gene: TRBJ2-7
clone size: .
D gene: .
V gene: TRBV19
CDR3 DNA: TGTGCCAGTAGTTCAGACTTAGCCTACGAGCAGTACTTC
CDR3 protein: CASSSDLAYEQYF

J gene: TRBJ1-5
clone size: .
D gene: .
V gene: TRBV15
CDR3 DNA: TGTGCCACCAGCAGAGATCTGGGGAATCAGCCCCAGCATTTT
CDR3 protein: CATSRDLGNQPQHF

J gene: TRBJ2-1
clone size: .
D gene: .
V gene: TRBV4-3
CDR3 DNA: TGCGCCAGCAGCCCATCTAGCTCCTACAATGAGCAGTTCTTC
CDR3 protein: CASSPSSSYNEQFF

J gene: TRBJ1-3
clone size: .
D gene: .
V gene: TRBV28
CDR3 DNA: TGTGCCAGCCTAGACAGAGCCTCTGGAAACACCATATATTTT
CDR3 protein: CASLDRASGNTIYF

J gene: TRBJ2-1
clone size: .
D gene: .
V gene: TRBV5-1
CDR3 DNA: TGCGCCAGCAGCTTGATTTTGGATGAGCAGTTCTTC
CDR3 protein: CASSLILDEQFF

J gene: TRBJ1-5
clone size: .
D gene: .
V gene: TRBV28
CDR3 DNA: TGTGCCAGCAGTTTCGGTTATTCTCAGCCCCAGCATTTT
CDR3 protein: CASSFGYSQPQHF

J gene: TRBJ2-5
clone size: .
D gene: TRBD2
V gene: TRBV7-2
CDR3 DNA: TGTGCCAGCAGTAGGACTAGCCGTTCGGAGACCCAGTACTTC
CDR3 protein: CASSRTSRSETQYF

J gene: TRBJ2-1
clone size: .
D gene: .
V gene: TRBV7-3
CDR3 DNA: TGTGCCAGCAGCTTTGCGGGGGCCTCTGACAATGAGCAGTTCTTC
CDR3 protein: CASSFAGASDNEQFF

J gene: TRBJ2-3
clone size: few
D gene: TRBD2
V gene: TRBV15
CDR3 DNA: TGTGCCACCAGCGGACTGCTGAGGCCGGGGGGAAATACGCAGTATTTT
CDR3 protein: CATSGLLRPGGNTQYF

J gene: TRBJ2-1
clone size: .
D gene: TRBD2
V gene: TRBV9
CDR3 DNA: TGTGCCAGCAGCCTTAGGGAACCTTTTGGGGCGGGAGGAAAGAATGAGCAGTTCTTC
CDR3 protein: CASSLREPFGAGGKNEQFF

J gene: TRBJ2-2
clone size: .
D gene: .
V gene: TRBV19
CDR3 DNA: TGTGCCAGTAGTGGGAGGACAGGTGTAGGGGAGCTGTTTTTT
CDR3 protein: CASSGRTGVGELFF

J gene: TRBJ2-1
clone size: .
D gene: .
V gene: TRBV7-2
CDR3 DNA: TGTGCCAGCAGCCAACTGGGACAATACAATGAGCAGTTCTTC
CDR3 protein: CASSQLGQYNEQFF

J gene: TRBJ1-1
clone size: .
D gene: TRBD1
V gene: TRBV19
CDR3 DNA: TGTGCCAGTAGTACCGGACAGGGGGCGGTCTCGAGGATCTTT
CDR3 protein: CASSTGQGAVSRIF

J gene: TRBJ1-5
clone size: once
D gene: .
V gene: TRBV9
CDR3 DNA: TGTGCCAGCAGCGCGAATAGCAATCAGCCCCAGCATTTT
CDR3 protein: CASSANSNQPQHF

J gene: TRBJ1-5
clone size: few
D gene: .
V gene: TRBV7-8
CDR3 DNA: TGTGCCAGCAGCTTAGCTCCTGGGGGGAATCAGCCCCAGCATTTT
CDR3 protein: CASSLAPGGNQPQHF